One T cell receptor beta chain is described in this entry. The data stem from a study of technical replicates of blood from four donors. Repertoires were generated with immunoSEQ multiplex PCR, while TCRdb's copy carries only in-frame clones and drops some. The sample has 75,000 or so clones, 85% to 95% seen once. J gave up 9 bases and V 0 bases, and 5 bases lay outside the gene matches. Germline V gene sequence: CDR1 KGHSH, CDR2 LQKENI. The CDR3 extends over 14 amino acids. Sequencing used T cells isolated from PBMCs. The receptor comes from a human donor in good health. J is TRBJ2-1 and V is TRBV18, with 7 bases lining up with TRBD2. The CDR3, as DNA: TGTGCCAGCTCACCACCGAGCGGGGTAGGTGAGCAGTTCTTC. This translates into CASSPPSGVGEQFF. Based on the CDR3 plus reference TRBV18 and TRBJ2-1, the full variable domain is NAGVMQNPRHLVRRRGQEARLRCSPMKGHSHVYWYRQLPEEGLKFMVYLQKENIIDESGMPKERFSAEFPKEGPSILRIQQVVRGDSAAYFCASSPPSGVGEQFFGPGTRLTVL.